Each of the 30 T cell receptor beta chains below was sequenced from the same sample in a study of T cells in Graves' hyperthyroidism and ophthalmopathy. Regions amplified from RNA transcripts were the TCR beta CDR3 regions. RT-PCR in the first round (using the HTBI primer set) targeted the TCR CDR3. TCRdb passed the multiplex PCR reads through MiXCR, listing each CDR3 protein once. The sample has around 580,000 distinct CDR3 sequences; around 17% are singletons. The material sequenced was blood. The origin of the receptors is a woman younger than 35 with Graves' hyperthyroidism.

This clonotype was counted only a few times. This rearrangement joins TRBV18 to TRBJ1-3, with D unresolved. The CDR3 consists of 15 residues. The germline V gene has CDR1 KGHSH and CDR2 LQKENI. Trimming took off 3 bases at V and 1 base at J, with 10 bases between the two ends. The CDR3 nucleotides are TGTGCCAGCTCACCTACCGGGATATCTGGAAACACCATATATTTT. It yields the protein CASSPTGISGNTIYF.

This clonotype has more than one count but fewer than ten. The chain combines TRBV18 with TRBJ2-2; 14 bases fit TRBD2. Germline CDR1 KGHSH, CDR2 LQKENI. V lost 3 bases to trimming and J lost 7 bases; unmatched junction nucleotides: 7. The CDR3 contains 17 residues. The CDR3 here is CASSPRLAGGPVGELFF. In DNA, the CDR3 is TGTGCCAGCTCACCGCGACTAGCGGGGGGGCCCGTCGGGGAGCTGTTTTTT.

CDR3 coding DNA: TGTGCCAGCAGTTACTCCGGACAGGGTCCCTACGAGCAGTACTTC. Translation gives CASSYSGQGPYEQYF. V usage is TRBV6-5 and J usage is TRBJ2-7; 8 bases are shared with TRBD1. CDR1 is MNHEY, CDR2 SVGAGI, per germline. The V and J ends lost 0 bases and 2 bases, in that order; junction bases with no gene match: 3. The CDR3 covers 15 residues.

This clonotype was detected ten times or more. V gene TRBV20-1 combines with J gene TRBJ2-1; 7 positions agree with TRBD2. V gave up 3 bases and J gave up 1 base; unmatched junction bases: 9. The germline V gene encodes CDR1 DFQATT and CDR2 SNEGSKA (reference sequence). The CDR3 is 16 residues long. The CDR3 nucleotides read TGCAGTGCTAGCGAACCAGCCGGGGGGTCCTACAATGAGCAGTTCTTC. Encoded protein: CSASEPAGGSYNEQFF.

V is TRBV6-5 and J is TRBJ1-2, with 8 positions matching TRBD1. The germline gives CDR1 MNHEY, CDR2 SVGAGI. The CDR3 runs to 13 residues. V dropped 10 bases and J dropped 5; count of bases not matched to a gene: 9. The CDR3 sequence: CANRLDRGYGYTF. CDR3 bases: TGTGCCAACAGACTCGACAGGGGTTATGGCTACACCTTC.

This clonotype came up many times. The chain combines TRBV3-1 with TRBJ2-7, with 10 nucleotides matching TRBD1. The CDR3 runs to 15 residues. Per the germline V gene, CDR1 is LGHDT and CDR2 is YNNKEL (reference sequence). With V trimmed by 4 bases and J by 3 bases, 6 bases remained unmatched. The CDR3 region has the DNA TGTGCCAGCAGCCTTCGACAGGGGGCCAACTACGAGCAGTACTTC. Its translation: CASSLRQGANYEQYF.

V is TRBV4-1 and J is TRBJ1-1; tentative D call: TRBD1 (6 bases). Germline V CDR1 and CDR2: MGHRA, YSYEKL. V dropped 0 bases and J dropped 1 base, with 9 bases sitting between them. The CDR3 covers 15 residues. In DNA, the CDR3 is TGCGCCAGCAGCCAAGATTGGGGACAGAACACTGAAGCTTTCTTT. Translating it yields CASSQDWGQNTEAFF.

This clonotype came up many times. V gene TRBV12-3 or TRBV12-4 combines with J gene TRBJ2-5, with TRBD1 as a possible D gene (6 bases). V gave up 7 bases and J gave up 4 bases, with 19 bases separating them. This CDR3 region has 15 residues. CDR3 region: CASNRNVKGGETQYF. The CDR3 DNA follows: TGTGCCAGCAATCGGAACGTGAAAGGGGGAGAGACCCAGTACTTC.

This clonotype came up a few times. This sequence joins TRBV19 and TRBJ1-1; 7 nucleotides align to TRBD1. After removal of 5 bases from V and 9 bases from J, the junction contained 3 bases not matched to a gene. CDR3 length: 11 amino acids. Looked up from germline, CDR1 is LNHDA and CDR2 is SQIVND (reference sequence). The CDR3 DNA reads as TGTGCCAGTAGTGGGACAGCTCAAGCTTTCTTT. This codes for CASSGTAQAFF. Together with reference TRBV19 and TRBJ1-1, the CDR3 gives the full variable domain: DGGITQSPKYLFRKEGQNVTLSCEQNLNHDAMYWYRQDPGQGLRLIYYSQIVNDFQKGDIAEGYSVSREKKESFPLTVTSAQKNPTAFYLCASSGTAQAFFGQGTRLTVV.

This clonotype has a single count. This chain joins TRBV6-2 or TRBV6-3 and TRBJ2-1; 9 nucleotides match TRBD2. J lost 8 bases, V lost 2 bases, and 7 bases had no gene match. Germline assignment: CDR1 MNHEY and CDR2 SVGEGT. CDR3 size: 15 residues. The CDR3 nucleotides are TGTGCCAGCAGTTACGCGGGCGGGAGGGCGGATGAGCAGTTCTTC. It specifies CASSYAGGRADEQFF.

In DNA, the CDR3 is TGTGCCAGCAGTTTAACGTCTAGCGGGGCCAATGAGCAGTTCTTC. It is translated as CASSLTSSGANEQFF. The V call is TRBV12-3 or TRBV12-4, the J call TRBJ2-1, with TRBD2 identical over 9 bases. This CDR3 comprises 15 residues. V gave up 2 bases and J gave up 6 bases; unmatched junction bases: 5.

In its sample, this clonotype was seen many times. This chain joins TRBV3-1 and TRBJ2-3; 9 positions agree with TRBD2. Trimming cost V 5 bases and J 0 bases; bases outside gene matches: 9. Germline V CDR1 and CDR2: LGHDT, YNNKEL (reference sequence). The CDR3 is 17 residues long. CDR3 sequence (DNA): TGTGCCAGCAGCTCAAAGGAGCGGGGGGTTAGCACAGATACGCAGTATTTT. Its translation is CASSSKERGVSTDTQYF.

This chain connects TRBV29-1 to TRBJ1-1, with 9 positions matching TRBD1. Germline CDR1 and CDR2: SQVTM and ANQGSEA. This CDR3 region has 13 residues. V dropped 6 bases and J dropped 1; count of bases not matched to a gene: 3. The CDR3 reads CSVLTGGNTEAFF. In nucleotides, the CDR3 is TGCAGCGTGTTGACAGGGGGGAACACTGAAGCTTTCTTT.

V is TRBV3-1 and J is TRBJ2-1, with 12 bases fitting TRBD2. The V gene end was trimmed by 2 bases and the J gene end by 9 bases; junction bases not matched to a gene: 17. The CDR3 is made up of 19 amino acids. Germline V gene sequence: CDR1 LGHDT, CDR2 YNNKEL (reference sequence). CDR3 coding DNA: TGTGCCAGCAGCCAAACCCACCGTAGGACTAGCGGGATTAGCGGTGAGCAGTTCTTC. Amino acids: CASSQTHRRTSGISGEQFF.

This clonotype was seen a few times. The rearrangement links TRBV18 to TRBJ2-1; 11 positions match TRBD2. This CDR3 is built from 17 residues. Germline V lookup: CDR1 KGHSH, CDR2 LQKENI. V was pared by 4 bases and J by 6 bases, with 11 bases of the junction left unmatched. Here the CDR3 DNA reads TGTGCCAGCTCACGGGGGCTAGCGGGGGGCCGATTCAATGAGCAGTTCTTC. Translated: CASSRGLAGGRFNEQFF.

This clonotype was counted ten times or more. The V gene is TRBV10-1, the J gene TRBJ2-1; maybe TRBD2 (5 bases). Trimming took 0 bases from V and 5 from J, leaving 20 bases between them. This CDR3 region has 18 residues. The germline CDR1 and CDR2 sequences are WNHNN and SYGVQD (reference sequence). CDR3 sequence reads: CASSESTPGVRLNNEQFF. The DNA of the CDR3 is TGCGCCAGCAGTGAGTCGACTCCCGGGGTGAGGTTAAACAATGAGCAGTTCTTC.

This chain links TRBV20-1 with TRBJ1-5; D possibly corresponds to TRBD1 (5 bases). Germline CDR1 reads DFQATT; CDR2 reads SNEGSKA (reference sequence). The CDR3 consists of 15 residues. V gave up 0 bases and J gave up 0 bases, with 9 bases separating them. The CDR3 loop reads CSARDGGYSNQPQHF. In DNA form, the CDR3 reads TGCAGTGCTAGAGATGGGGGATATAGCAATCAGCCCCAGCATTTT.

This clonotype appeared a few times. V usage is TRBV6-1 and J usage is TRBJ1-2; D unclear. Trimming left V 7 bases short and J 0 bases short, with 15 bases between. Per the germline V gene, CDR1 is MNHNS and CDR2 is SASEGT. The CDR3 runs 15 residues. Here the CDR3 DNA reads TGTGCCAGCACTCTTCGTTCAGAAGCTAACTATGGCTACACCTTC. This sequence encodes CASTLRSEANYGYTF.

The chain uses TRBV4-2 and TRBJ2-3, with 9 bases matching TRBD2. Germline trimming cut 2 bases from V and 3 bases from J; bases unmatched to any gene: 9. The germline gives CDR1 LGHNA, CDR2 YNFKEQ. The CDR3 is made up of 17 amino acids. CDR3 DNA sequence: TGTGCCAGCAGCCAAAAACGGGGCGCGGGAGGGACAGATACGCAGTATTTT. Translated, it gives CASSQKRGAGGTDTQYF.

This clonotype has a handful of counts. The chain has TRBV12-5 and TRBJ2-1; tentative D call: TRBD1 (6 bases). V dropped 5 bases and J dropped 9 bases, with 17 bases sitting between them. The CDR3 is 14 amino acids. Germline V lookup: CDR1 LGHNT, CDR2 FRNRAP. CDR3: CASGRAGTFSEQFF. For the CDR3, the DNA is TGTGCTAGTGGTCGGGCCGGGACATTTAGTGAGCAGTTCTTC.

This clonotype turned up a few times. The gene calls are TRBV29-1 and TRBJ1-1; 8 nucleotides align to TRBD1. Germline V gene lookup returns CDR1 SQVTM and CDR2 ANQGSEA. After removal of 6 bases from V and 4 bases from J, the junction contained 13 bases not matched to a gene. The CDR3 runs 15 residues. The chain's CDR3 is CSVRGLQGDRTEAFF. The DNA of the CDR3 is TGCAGCGTCAGAGGGTTACAGGGGGATCGCACTGAAGCTTTCTTT.

This chain connects TRBV19 to TRBJ2-7; 14 bases fit TRBD2. The CDR3 covers 20 residues. The germline V gene encodes CDR1 LNHDA and CDR2 SQIVND (reference sequence). Trimming cost V 2 bases and J 3 bases; bases outside gene matches: 15. The CDR3 is CASSISHWTSGGRYGYEQYF. DNA of the CDR3: TGTGCCAGTAGTATATCCCATTGGACTAGCGGGGGGCGTTACGGCTACGAGCAGTACTTC. Looking up the rest from reference TRBV19 and TRBJ2-7 gives the full variable domain: DGGITQSPKYLFRKEGQNVTLSCEQNLNHDAMYWYRQDPGQGLRLIYYSQIVNDFQKGDIAEGYSVSREKKESFPLTVTSAQKNPTAFYLCASSISHWTSGGRYGYEQYFGPGTRLTVT.

The J gene is TRBJ2-5, the V gene TRBV28; TRBD2 matches 8 bases. The CDR3 loop spans 13 amino acids. V gave up 5 bases and J gave up 5 bases; unmatched junction bases: 4. The germline CDR1 and CDR2 sequences are MDHEN and SYDVKM. The CDR3 loop reads CASSPGLGETQYF. In DNA, the CDR3 is TGTGCCAGCAGTCCGGGACTAGGGGAGACCCAGTACTTC. The whole variable domain, remainder taken from reference TRBV28 and TRBJ2-5, is DVKVTQSSRYLVKRTGEKVFLECVQDMDHENMFWYRQDPGLGLRLIYFSYDVKMKEKGDIPEGYSVSREKKERFSLILESASTNQTSMYLCASSPGLGETQYFGPGTRLLVL.

This clonotype has at least ten counts. The chain couples TRBV20-1 to TRBJ1-1; a possible D gene is TRBD1 (5 bases). The CDR3 extends over 13 amino acids. Between the trimmed V and J ends, which lost 3 bases and 0 bases, there was a span of 8 bases. The germline CDR1 and CDR2 sequences are DFQATT and SNEGSKA (reference sequence). The CDR3 spells CSARTDLNTEAFF. The CDR3 bases are TGCAGTGCTAGGACAGATCTGAACACTGAAGCTTTCTTT.

Notes on this clonotype: A read error may explain this, as a much larger clone is one base away. This chain links TRBV6-2 or TRBV6-3 with TRBJ2-5; 8 positions agree with TRBD1. CDR3 length: 17 amino acids. Germline trimming cut 5 bases from V and 5 bases from J; bases unmatched to any gene: 16. Germline CDR1 reads MNHEY; CDR2 reads SVGEGT. The DNA for the CDR3 is TGTGCCAGCAGTCTAGACCAGGACAGGGAAATTTTGGAGACCCAGTACTTC. Its protein product is CASSLDQDREILETQYF.

This chain links TRBV20-1 with TRBJ2-5; possible D gene TRBD1, 6 bases. The germline CDR1 and CDR2 sequences are DFQATT and SNEGSKA (reference sequence). Trimming left V 6 bases short and J 5 bases short, with 13 bases between. The CDR3 extends over 12 amino acids. CDR3: CSAQGSRETQYF. The CDR3 region has the DNA TGCAGTGCACAGGGCTCCCGGGAGACCCAGTACTTC.

The table lists this clonotype with a few counts. The gene calls are TRBV27 and TRBJ2-7; the D gene is possibly TRBD2 (5 bases). The CDR3 extends over 13 amino acids. Between the trimmed V and J ends, which lost 5 bases and 3 bases, there was a span of 11 bases. Germline CDR1 reads MNHEY; CDR2 reads SMNVEV (reference sequence). CDR3 DNA sequence: TGTGCCAGCAGTGCCCGGACTGACTACGAGCAGTACTTC. Protein: CASSARTDYEQYF.

This clonotype was detected many times. The V call is TRBV10-2, the J call TRBJ2-7, with 10 nucleotides matching TRBD1. There are 16 residues in the CDR3. V was clipped by 2 bases and J by 5 bases; unmatched bases: 9. Per germline, CDR1 WSHSY and CDR2 SAAADI. The CDR3 is CASSERKGQGFDEQYF. The CDR3 nucleotides read TGCGCCAGCAGTGAGCGTAAGGGACAGGGGTTCGACGAGCAGTACTTC.

This clonotype was detected only a few times. The chain has TRBV10-1 and TRBJ1-1; D is unclear. Germline V lookup: CDR1 WNHNN, CDR2 SYGVQD (reference sequence). Trimming stripped 6 bases from V and 11 bases from J, with 19 bases between. The CDR3 sequence is 13 residues long. Written as DNA, the CDR3 is TGCGCCAGCAGGATCTTGGCCCGAACCTTGGCTTTCTTT. This encodes CASRILARTLAFF.

This clonotype was counted many times. This rearrangement joins TRBV6-5 to TRBJ1-1; D remains ambiguous. This CDR3 spans 14 amino acids. Germline-derived CDR1 and CDR2 are MNHEY and SVGAGI. The germline V and J ends were trimmed by 0 bases and 0 bases, with 5 bases remaining between them. CDR3 region: CASSYSEVNTEAFF. In nucleotides, the CDR3 is TGTGCCAGCAGTTACTCGGAGGTGAACACTGAAGCTTTCTTT.